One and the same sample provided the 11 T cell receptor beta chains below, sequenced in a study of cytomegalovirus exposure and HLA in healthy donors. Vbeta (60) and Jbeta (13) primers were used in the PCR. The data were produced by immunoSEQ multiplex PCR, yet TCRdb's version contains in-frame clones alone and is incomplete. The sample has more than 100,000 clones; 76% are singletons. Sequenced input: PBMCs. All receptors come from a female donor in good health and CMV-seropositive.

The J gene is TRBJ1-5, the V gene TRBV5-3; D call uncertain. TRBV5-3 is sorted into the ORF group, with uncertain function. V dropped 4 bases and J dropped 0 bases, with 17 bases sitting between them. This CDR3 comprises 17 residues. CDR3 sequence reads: CARSRPSTRYSNQPQHF. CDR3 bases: TGTGCCAGAAGCCGACCCTCGACACGTTATAGCAATCAGCCCCAGCATTTT.

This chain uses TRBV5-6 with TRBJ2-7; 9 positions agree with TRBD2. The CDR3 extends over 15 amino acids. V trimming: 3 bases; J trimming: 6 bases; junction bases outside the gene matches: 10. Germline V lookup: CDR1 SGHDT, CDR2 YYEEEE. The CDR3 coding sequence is TGTGCCAGCAGCTGGGACGGAACTAGCGGGCGCGAGCAGTACTTC. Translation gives CASSWDGTSGREQYF.

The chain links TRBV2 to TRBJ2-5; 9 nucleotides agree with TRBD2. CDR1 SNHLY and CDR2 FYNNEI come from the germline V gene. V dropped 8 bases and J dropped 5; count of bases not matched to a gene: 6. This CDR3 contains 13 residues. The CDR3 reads CASQRGLAETQYF. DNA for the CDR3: TGTGCCAGCCAACGGGGACTAGCCGAGACCCAGTACTTC.

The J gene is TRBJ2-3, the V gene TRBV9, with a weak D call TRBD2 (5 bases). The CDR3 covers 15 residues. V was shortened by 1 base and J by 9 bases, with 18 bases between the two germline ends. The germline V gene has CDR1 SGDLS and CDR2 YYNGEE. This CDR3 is CASSVLPDFSKTQYF. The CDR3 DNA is TGTGCCAGCAGCGTACTTCCGGACTTCTCCAAAACGCAGTATTTT.

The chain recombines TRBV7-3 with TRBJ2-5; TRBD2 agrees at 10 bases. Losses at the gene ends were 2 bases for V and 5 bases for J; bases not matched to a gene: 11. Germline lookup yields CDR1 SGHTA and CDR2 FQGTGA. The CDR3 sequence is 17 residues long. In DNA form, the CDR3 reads TGTGCCAGCAGCTTAGGAACTAGCGGGGACTGGGGGGAGACCCAGTACTTC. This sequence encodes CASSLGTSGDWGETQYF.

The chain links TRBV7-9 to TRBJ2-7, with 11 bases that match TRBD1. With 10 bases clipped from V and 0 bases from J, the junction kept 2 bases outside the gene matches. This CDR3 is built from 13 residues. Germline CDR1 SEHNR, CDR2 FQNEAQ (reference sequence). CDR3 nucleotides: TGTGCCATAGGGACAGGGGGCTCCTACGAGCAGTACTTC. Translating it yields CAIGTGGSYEQYF.

This CDR3 reads CASSQDSRGGTGNTIYF. CDR3 in DNA: TGCGCCAGCAGCCAAGATTCGAGGGGGGGGACTGGAAACACCATATATTTT. V is TRBV4-1 and J is TRBJ1-3; TRBD1 might be the D (6 bases). The CDR3 totals 17 residues. Trimming pared 0 bases from V and 2 bases from J, leaving 14 bases between. Germline CDR1 and CDR2: MGHRA and YSYEKL.

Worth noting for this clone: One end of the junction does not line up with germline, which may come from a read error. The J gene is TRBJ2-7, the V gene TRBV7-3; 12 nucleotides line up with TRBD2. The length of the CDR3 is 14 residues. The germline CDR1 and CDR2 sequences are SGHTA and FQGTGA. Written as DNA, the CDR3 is TGTGCCAGCAGGACTAGCGGGAGCTCCCACGAGCAGTACTTC. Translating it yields CASRTSGSSHEQYF. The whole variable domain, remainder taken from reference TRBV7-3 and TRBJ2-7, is GAGVSQTPSNKVTEKGKYVELRCDPISGHTALYWYRQSLGQGPEFLIYFQGTGAADDSGLPNDRFFAVRPEGSVSTLKIQRTERGDSAVYLCASRTSGSSHEQYFGPGTRLTVT.

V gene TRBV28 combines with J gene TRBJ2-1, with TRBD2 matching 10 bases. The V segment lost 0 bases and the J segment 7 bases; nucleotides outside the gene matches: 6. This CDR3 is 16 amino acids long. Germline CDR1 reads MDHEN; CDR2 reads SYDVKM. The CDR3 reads CASSLWSSGSLNEQFF. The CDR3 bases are TGTGCCAGCAGTTTATGGTCTAGCGGGAGCCTTAATGAGCAGTTCTTC.

Here the CDR3 reads CASSQESSGRALSEQYF. For the CDR3, the DNA is TGCGCCAGCAGCCAAGAATCTAGCGGGAGGGCCTTGTCGGAGCAGTACTTC. The rearrangement uses TRBV4-1 and TRBJ2-7; the match to TRBD2 covers 12 bases. This CDR3 has 17 amino acids. From germline, CDR1 is MGHRA and CDR2 YSYEKL. V trimming: 0 bases; J trimming: 7 bases; junction bases outside the gene matches: 10.

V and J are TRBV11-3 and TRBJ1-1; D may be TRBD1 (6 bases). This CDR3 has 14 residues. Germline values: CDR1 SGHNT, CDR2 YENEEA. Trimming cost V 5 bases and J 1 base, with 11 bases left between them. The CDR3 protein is CASSRDTKNTEAFF. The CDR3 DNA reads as TGTGCCAGCAGCCGGGACACCAAGAACACTGAAGCTTTCTTT.